The present TCR beta chain was sequenced within a study of T-cell memory formation after mild COVID-19. The CDR3 is 18 residues long. The V and J ends lost 4 bases and 4 bases, in that order; junction bases with no gene match: 16. Germline V CDR1 and CDR2: LGHNA, YSLEER. A remark on this clonotype: Its cognate antigen is unknown.

Regarding the study as a whole: The study detected some responding clones in pre-infection memory, suggesting cross-reactive memory joined. Contracting clones localized mainly to CM and EM when CD4+ and mainly to EMRA when CD8+.

MiXCR, run by TCRdb on the 5' RACE reads, gives a single entry per CDR3 protein. This sample has over 500,000 distinct CDR3 sequences, with around 15% found just once. The gene calls are TRBV4-3 and TRBJ2-5, with 9 bases that match TRBD2. This receptor was taken from an adult woman who had mild COVID-19 (a few samples of this study predate the infection). Cell type and time point are not known. The sequenced material came from PBMCs or a T cell subset sorted from them (not recorded which). The CDR3 is CASSPRLASGRFGETQYF. As DNA, the CDR3 is TGCGCCAGCAGCCCACGACTCGCCAGCGGGAGGTTCGGAGAGACCCAGTACTTC.